This TCR beta chain was recovered during a study of T cell repertoires in cytomegalovirus infection. Study summary: It can be stated that public TCR beta signatures indicated CMV infection as well as a matching HLA type. Study-wide findings and caveats: The study found HLA-C-restricted CMV-specific TCR beta clonotypes dominating the ex vivo response. CMV carriers with the relevant HLA were identified by cumulative public TCR beta family frequency.

As for this clonotype: Antigen: not known.

TCRdb re-analysed the reads in MiXCR, keeping a single row per CDR3 protein. The data contain roughly 140,000 distinct CDR3 sequences, 23% of them singletons. V trimming: 0 bases; J trimming: 5 bases; junction bases outside the gene matches: 3. CDR1 and CDR2 (germline): SGHDT, YYEEEE. The CDR3 consists of 15 residues. This chain links TRBV5-6 with TRBJ2-3; TRBD2 matches 10 bases. Sequencing was carried out using PBMCs. The clonotype was recovered from a human donor in good health (CMV status not recorded). Some clones in this sample may be carry-over from other donors' samples. The DNA for the CDR3 is TGTGCCAGCAGCTTGGAAGTAGCGGGGGGAGATACGCAGTATTTT. Protein sequence: CASSLEVAGGDTQYF.